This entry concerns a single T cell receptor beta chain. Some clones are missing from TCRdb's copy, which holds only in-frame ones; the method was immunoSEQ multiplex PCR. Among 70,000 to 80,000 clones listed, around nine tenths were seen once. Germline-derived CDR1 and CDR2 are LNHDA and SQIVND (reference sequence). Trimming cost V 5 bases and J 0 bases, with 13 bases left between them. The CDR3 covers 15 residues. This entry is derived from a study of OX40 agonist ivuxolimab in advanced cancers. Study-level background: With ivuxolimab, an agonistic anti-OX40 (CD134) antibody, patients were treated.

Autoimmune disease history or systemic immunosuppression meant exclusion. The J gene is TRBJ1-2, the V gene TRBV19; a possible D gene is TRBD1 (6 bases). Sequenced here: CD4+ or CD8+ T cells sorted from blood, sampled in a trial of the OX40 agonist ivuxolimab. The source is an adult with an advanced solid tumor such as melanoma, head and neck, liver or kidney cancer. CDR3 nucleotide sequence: TGTGCCAGTAGTGGAACGACAGGAACTAACTATGGCTACACCTTC. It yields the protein CASSGTTGTNYGYTF.